This section outlines one TCR beta chain sequence together with its context. Antigen unknown. This record comes from a study of shared clonotypes between healthy human individuals. The study, taken as a whole, reports: Deeper or shallower sequencing was expected to change how clonotypes are shared among donors.

The deep-level immunoSEQ assay was used. Profiling relied on immunoSEQ multiplex PCR, and the TCRdb table lists in-frame clones only, not all of them. The sample lists more than 400,000 clones, 65% to 85% occurring once. The TCR was taken from a woman between 40 and 50 years old in good health. Some clones in this sample may be carry-over from other donors' samples. The sequencing sample was made of PBMCs.

The CDR3 DNA reads as TGTGCCAGAAGCTTAGGGGACCTACTGATCGAGCAGTACTTC. Translated, it gives CARSLGDLLIEQYF. J is TRBJ2-7 and V is TRBV7-5. TRBV7-5 is described as a pseudogene. The CDR3 loop spans 14 amino acids.